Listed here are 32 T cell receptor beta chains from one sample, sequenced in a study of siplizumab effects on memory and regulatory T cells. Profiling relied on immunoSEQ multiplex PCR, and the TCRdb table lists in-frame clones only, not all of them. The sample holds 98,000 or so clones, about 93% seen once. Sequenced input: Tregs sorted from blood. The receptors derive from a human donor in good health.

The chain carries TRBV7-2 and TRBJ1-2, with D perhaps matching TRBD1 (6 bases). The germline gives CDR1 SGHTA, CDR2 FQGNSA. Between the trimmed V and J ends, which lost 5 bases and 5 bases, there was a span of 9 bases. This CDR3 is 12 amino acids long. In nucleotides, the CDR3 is TGTGCCAGCAGCACGACAGGATATGGCTACACCTTC. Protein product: CASSTTGYGYTF.

The DNA for the CDR3 is TGCGCCAGCAGTGAGTCGAAAGGGGAGGTCGGAGAGACCCAGTACTTC. Protein product: CASSESKGEVGETQYF. This rearrangement joins TRBV10-1 to TRBJ2-5; perhaps TRBD2 as D (6 bases). Germline V gene sequence: CDR1 WNHNN, CDR2 SYGVQD (reference sequence). The CDR3 runs 16 residues. Trimming pared 0 bases from V and 4 bases from J, leaving 15 bases between.

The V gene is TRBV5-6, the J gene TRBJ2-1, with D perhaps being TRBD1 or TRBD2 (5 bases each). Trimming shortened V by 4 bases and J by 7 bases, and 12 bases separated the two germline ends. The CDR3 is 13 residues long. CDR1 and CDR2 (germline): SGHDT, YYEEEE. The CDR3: CASSVGTANEQFF. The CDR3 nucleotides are TGTGCCAGCAGCGTGGGGACCGCAAATGAGCAGTTCTTC.

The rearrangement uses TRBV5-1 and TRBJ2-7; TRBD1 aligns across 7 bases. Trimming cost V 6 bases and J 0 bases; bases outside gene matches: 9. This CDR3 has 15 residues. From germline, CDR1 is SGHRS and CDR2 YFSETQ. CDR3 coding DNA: TGCGCCAGCAAATTCCAGGGGGAAGGCTCCTACGAGCAGTACTTC. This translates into CASKFQGEGSYEQYF.

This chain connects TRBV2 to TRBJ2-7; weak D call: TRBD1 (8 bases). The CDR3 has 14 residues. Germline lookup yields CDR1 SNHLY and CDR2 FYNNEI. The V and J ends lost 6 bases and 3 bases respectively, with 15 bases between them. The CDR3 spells CASSSQGGSYEQYF. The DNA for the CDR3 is TGTGCCAGCAGCTCACAGGGGGGGAGCTACGAGCAGTACTTC.

The CDR3 reads CSARTGPEQYF. CDR3 nucleotides: TGCAGTGCTAGAACCGGGCCCGAGCAGTACTTC. V usage is TRBV20-1 and J usage is TRBJ2-7; no clear D gene. The germline CDR1 and CDR2 sequences are DFQATT and SNEGSKA (reference sequence). This CDR3 is 11 amino acids long. Trimming removed 2 bases at V and 6 bases at J, with 8 bases between.

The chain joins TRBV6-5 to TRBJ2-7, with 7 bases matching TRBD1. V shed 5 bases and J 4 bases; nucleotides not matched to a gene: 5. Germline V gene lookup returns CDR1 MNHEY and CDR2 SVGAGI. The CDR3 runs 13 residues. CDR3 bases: TGTGCCAGCAGTGGTAGGGGGCGTTACGAGCAGTACTTC. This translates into CASSGRGRYEQYF.

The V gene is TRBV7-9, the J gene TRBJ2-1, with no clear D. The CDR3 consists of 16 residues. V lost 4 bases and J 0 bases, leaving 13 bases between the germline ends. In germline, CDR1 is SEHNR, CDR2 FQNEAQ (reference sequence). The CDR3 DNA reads TGTGCCAGCAGCTCGATGGTAGGTAGCTCCTACAATGAGCAGTTCTTC. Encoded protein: CASSSMVGSSYNEQFF.

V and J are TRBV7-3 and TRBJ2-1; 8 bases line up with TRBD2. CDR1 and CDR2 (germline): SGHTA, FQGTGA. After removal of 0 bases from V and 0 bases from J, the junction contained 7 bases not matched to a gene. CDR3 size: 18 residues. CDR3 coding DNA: TGTGCCAGCAGCTTAACAGCGCGCGGGACTAGCTCCTACAATGAGCAGTTCTTC. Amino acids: CASSLTARGTSSYNEQFF. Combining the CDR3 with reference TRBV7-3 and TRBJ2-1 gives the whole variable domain GAGVSQTPSNKVTEKGKYVELRCDPISGHTALYWYRQSLGQGPEFLIYFQGTGAADDSGLPNDRFFAVRPEGSVSTLKIQRTERGDSAVYLCASSLTARGTSSYNEQFFGPGTRLTVL.

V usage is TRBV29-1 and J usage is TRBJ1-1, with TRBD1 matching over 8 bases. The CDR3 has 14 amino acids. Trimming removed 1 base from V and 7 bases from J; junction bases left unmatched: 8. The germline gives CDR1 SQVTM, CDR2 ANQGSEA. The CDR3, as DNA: TGCAGCGTTGAAGCCGGGACAGGTGATCTTGAAGCTTTCTTT. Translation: CSVEAGTGDLEAFF.

CDR3: CASSEAFLTSGANVLTF. The CDR3 region has the DNA TGTGCCAGCAGTGAAGCGTTCTTGACCTCTGGGGCCAACGTCCTGACTTTC. V is TRBV6-1 and J is TRBJ2-6; D gene ambiguous. The CDR3 runs 17 residues. Trimming removed 0 bases from V and 0 bases from J, with 9 bases in between. Germline CDR1 reads MNHNS; CDR2 reads SASEGT.

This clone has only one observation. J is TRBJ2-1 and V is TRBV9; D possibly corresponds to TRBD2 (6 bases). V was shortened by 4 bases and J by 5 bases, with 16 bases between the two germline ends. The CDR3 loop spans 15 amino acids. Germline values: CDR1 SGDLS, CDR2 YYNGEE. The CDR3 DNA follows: TGTGCCAGCAGCCAGAATCGACTAGTTCACAATGAGCAGTTCTTC. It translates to CASSQNRLVHNEQFF.

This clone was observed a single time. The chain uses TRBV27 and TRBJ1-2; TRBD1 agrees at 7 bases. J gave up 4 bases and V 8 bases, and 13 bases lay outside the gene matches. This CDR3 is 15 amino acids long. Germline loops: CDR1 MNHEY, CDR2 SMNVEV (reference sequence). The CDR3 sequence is CASGPDRVKGYGYTF. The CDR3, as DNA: TGTGCCAGCGGTCCCGACAGGGTTAAGGGCTATGGCTACACCTTC.

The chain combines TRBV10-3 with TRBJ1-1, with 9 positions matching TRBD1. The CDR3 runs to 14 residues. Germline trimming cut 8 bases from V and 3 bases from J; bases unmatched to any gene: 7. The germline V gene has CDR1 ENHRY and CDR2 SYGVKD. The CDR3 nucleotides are TGTGCCATCCGCGGACAGGGGTCTTACACTGAAGCTTTCTTT. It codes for CAIRGQGSYTEAFF.

In nucleotides, the CDR3 is TGTGCCAGCAAATTTTCGGGGTTCGGGGGAGGTTGGCACTATGGCTACACCTTC. This translates into CASKFSGFGGGWHYGYTF. V gene TRBV28 combines with J gene TRBJ1-2; the D gene is possibly TRBD1 (5 bases). Germline-derived CDR1 and CDR2 are MDHEN and SYDVKM. With 7 bases removed from V and 3 bases from J, the gap between germline ends came to 27 bases. The CDR3 covers 18 residues.

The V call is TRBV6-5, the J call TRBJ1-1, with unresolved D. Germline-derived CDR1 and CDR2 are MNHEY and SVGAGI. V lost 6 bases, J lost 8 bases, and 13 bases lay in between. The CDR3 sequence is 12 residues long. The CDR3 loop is CASSSDSGEAFF. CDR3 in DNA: TGTGCCAGCAGCTCGGACTCGGGGGAAGCTTTCTTT.

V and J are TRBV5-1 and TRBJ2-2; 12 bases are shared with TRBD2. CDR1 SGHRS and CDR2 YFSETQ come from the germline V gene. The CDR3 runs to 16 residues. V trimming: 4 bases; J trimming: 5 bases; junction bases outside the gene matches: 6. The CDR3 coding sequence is TGCGCCAGCAGCATAACCGGGACTAGCGGGACCGGGGAGCTGTTTTTT. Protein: CASSITGTSGTGELFF.

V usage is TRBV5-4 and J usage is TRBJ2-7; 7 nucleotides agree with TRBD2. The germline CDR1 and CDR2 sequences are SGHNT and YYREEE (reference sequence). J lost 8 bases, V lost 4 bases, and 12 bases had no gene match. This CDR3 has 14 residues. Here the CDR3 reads CASSPGLGSVKQYF. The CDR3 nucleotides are TGTGCCAGCAGCCCAGGACTAGGGAGTGTGAAGCAGTACTTC.

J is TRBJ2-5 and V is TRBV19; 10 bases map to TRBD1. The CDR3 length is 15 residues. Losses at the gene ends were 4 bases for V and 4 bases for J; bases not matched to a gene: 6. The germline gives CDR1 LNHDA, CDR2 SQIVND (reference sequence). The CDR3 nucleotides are TGTGCCAGTAGTAATTTTGGGACAGGGGTAGAGACCCAGTACTTC. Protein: CASSNFGTGVETQYF.

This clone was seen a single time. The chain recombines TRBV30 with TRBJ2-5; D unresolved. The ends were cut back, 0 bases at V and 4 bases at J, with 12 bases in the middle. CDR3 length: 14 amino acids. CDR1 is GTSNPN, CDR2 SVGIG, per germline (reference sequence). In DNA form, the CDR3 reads TGTGCCTGGAGTGTACGCAACATGGGAGAGACCCAGTACTTC. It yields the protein CAWSVRNMGETQYF.

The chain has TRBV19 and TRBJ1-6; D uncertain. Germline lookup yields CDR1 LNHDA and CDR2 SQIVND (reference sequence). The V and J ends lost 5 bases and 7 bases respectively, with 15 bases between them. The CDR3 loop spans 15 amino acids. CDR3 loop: CASSVPGPLNSPLHF. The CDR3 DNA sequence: TGTGCCAGTAGTGTCCCGGGTCCTCTCAATTCACCCCTCCACTTT.

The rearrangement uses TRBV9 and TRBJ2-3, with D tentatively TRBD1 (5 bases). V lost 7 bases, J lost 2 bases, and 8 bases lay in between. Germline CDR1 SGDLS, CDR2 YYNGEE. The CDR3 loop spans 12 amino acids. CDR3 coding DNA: TGTGCCAGCCAAGGGGTCACAGATACGCAGTATTTT. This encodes CASQGVTDTQYF.

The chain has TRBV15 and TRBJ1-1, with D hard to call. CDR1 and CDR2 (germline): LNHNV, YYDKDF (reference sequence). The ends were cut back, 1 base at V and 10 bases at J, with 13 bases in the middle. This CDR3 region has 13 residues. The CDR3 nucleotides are TGTGCCACCAGCAGAGGTGGGGATGGCGGAGCTTTCTTT. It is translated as CATSRGGDGGAFF.

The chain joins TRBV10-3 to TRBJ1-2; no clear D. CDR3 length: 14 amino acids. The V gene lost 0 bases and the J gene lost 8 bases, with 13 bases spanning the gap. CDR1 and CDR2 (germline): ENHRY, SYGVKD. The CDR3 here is CAISESTSPGGYTF. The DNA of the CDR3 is TGTGCCATCAGTGAGTCGACAAGCCCCGGAGGCTACACCTTC.

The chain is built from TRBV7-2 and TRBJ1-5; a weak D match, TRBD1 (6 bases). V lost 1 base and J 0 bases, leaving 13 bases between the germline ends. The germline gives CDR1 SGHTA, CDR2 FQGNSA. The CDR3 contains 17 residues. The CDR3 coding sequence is TGTGCCAGCAGCTTAGTGGGGGCAGCTATTAGCAATCAGCCCCAGCATTTT. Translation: CASSLVGAAISNQPQHF.

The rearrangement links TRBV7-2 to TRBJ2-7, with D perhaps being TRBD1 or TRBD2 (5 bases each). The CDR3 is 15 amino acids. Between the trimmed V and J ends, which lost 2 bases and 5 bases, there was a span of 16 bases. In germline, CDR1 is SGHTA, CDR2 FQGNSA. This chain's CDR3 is CASSLSGGMRNEQYF. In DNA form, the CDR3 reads TGTGCCAGCAGCTTATCTGGGGGAATGAGGAACGAGCAGTACTTC.

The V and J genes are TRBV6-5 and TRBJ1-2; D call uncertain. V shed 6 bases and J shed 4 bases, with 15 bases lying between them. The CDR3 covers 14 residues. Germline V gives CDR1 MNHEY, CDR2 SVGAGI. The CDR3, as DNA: TGTGCCAGCAGCCCCACTGATTCCCTCTATGGCTACACCTTC. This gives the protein CASSPTDSLYGYTF.

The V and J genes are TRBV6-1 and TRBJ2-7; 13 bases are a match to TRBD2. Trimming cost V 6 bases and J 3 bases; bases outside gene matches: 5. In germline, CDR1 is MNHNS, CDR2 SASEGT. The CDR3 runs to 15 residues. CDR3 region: CASRGGLAGYYEQYF. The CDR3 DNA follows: TGTGCCAGCAGGGGGGGACTAGCGGGGTACTACGAGCAGTACTTC.

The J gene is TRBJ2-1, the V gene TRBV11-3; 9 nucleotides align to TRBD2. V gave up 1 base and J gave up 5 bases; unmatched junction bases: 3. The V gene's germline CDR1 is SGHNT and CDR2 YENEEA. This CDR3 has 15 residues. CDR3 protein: CASSLGLAVNNEQFF. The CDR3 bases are TGTGCCAGCAGCTTAGGACTAGCGGTAAACAATGAGCAGTTCTTC. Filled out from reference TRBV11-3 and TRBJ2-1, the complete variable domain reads EAGVVQSPRYKIIEKKQPVAFWCNPISGHNTLYWYLQNLGQGPELLIRYENEEAVDDSQLPKDRFSAERLKGVDSTLKIQPAELGDSAVYLCASSLGLAVNNEQFFGPGTRLTVL.

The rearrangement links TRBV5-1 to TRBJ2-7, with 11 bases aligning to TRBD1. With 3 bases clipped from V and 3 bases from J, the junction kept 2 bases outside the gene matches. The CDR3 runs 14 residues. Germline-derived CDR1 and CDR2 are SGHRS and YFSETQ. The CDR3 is CASSWGTGGYEQYF. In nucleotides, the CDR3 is TGCGCCAGCAGCTGGGGGACAGGGGGCTACGAGCAGTACTTC.

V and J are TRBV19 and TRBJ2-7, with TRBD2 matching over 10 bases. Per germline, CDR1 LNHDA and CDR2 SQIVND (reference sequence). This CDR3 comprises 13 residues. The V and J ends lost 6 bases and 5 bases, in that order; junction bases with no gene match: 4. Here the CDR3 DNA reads TGTGCCAGTAGAGCTAGCGGGAGTCACGAGCAGTACTTC. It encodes CASRASGSHEQYF. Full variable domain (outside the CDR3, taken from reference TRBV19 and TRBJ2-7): DGGITQSPKYLFRKEGQNVTLSCEQNLNHDAMYWYRQDPGQGLRLIYYSQIVNDFQKGDIAEGYSVSREKKESFPLTVTSAQKNPTAFYLCASRASGSHEQYFGPGTRLTVT.

This chain's CDR3 is CASSGTGQETQYF. CDR3 nucleotides: TGCGCCAGCAGCGGGACTGGACAAGAGACCCAGTACTTC. The rearrangement joins TRBV5-1 to TRBJ2-5, with D possibly matching TRBD2 (6 bases). Germline loops: CDR1 SGHRS, CDR2 YFSETQ. This CDR3 spans 13 amino acids. V was clipped by 4 bases and J by 2 bases, with 9 bases between them.